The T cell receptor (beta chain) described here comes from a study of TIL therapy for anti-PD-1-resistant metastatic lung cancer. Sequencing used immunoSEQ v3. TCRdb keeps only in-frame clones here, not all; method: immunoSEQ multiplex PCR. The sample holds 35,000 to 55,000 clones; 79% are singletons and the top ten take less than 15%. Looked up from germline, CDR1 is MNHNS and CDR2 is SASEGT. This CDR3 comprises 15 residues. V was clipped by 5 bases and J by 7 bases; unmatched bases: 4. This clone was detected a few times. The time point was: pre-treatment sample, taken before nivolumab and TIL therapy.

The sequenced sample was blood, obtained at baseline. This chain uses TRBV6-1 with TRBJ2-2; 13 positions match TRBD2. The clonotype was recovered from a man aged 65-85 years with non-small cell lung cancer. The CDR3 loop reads CASSTSGRVIGELFF. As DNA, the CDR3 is TGTGCCAGCAGTACTAGCGGGAGGGTTATCGGGGAGCTGTTTTTT.